This TCR beta chain was recorded in a study of T-cell memory formation after mild COVID-19. cDNA libraries for TCR alpha and TCR beta, carrying sample barcodes and UMIs, came from 5'RACE with constant-segment primers. TCRdb redid the calling of the 5' RACE reads with MiXCR, one entry per CDR3 protein. Of about 50,000 distinct CDR3 sequences listed, 12% are singletons. Trimming took 6 bases from V and 14 from J, leaving 14 bases between them. CDR1 is SNHLY, CDR2 FYNNEI, per germline. The CDR3 contains 11 residues. This clonotype was obtained from a man younger than 35 who had mild COVID-19 (a few samples of this study predate the infection). Cell type and time point are not known. Sequenced: PBMCs or a T cell subset sorted from them (not recorded which). V usage is TRBV2 and J usage is TRBJ2-1; a possible D gene is TRBD2 (5 bases). CDR3 sequence (DNA): TGTGCCAGCAGGGGCTTCCAGAGGGAGTTCTTC. Its translation is CASRGFQREFF.